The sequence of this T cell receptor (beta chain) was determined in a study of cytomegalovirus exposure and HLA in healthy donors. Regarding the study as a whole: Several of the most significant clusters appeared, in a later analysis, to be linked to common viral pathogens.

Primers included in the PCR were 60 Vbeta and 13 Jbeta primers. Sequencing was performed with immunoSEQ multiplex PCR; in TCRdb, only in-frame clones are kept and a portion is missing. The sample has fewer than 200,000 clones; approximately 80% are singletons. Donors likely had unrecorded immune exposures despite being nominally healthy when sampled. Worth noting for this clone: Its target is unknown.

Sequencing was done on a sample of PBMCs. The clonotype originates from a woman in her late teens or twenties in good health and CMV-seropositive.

The CDR3: CASSSGTGYEQYF. CDR3 coding DNA: TGTGCCAGCTCATCCGGGACAGGGTACGAGCAGTACTTC. The chain recombines TRBV18 with TRBJ2-7, with 9 bases aligning to TRBD1. CDR3 length: 13 amino acids. CDR1 KGHSH and CDR2 LQKENI come from the germline V gene. The trim removed 5 bases at V and 4 bases at J, leaving 3 bases unmatched.